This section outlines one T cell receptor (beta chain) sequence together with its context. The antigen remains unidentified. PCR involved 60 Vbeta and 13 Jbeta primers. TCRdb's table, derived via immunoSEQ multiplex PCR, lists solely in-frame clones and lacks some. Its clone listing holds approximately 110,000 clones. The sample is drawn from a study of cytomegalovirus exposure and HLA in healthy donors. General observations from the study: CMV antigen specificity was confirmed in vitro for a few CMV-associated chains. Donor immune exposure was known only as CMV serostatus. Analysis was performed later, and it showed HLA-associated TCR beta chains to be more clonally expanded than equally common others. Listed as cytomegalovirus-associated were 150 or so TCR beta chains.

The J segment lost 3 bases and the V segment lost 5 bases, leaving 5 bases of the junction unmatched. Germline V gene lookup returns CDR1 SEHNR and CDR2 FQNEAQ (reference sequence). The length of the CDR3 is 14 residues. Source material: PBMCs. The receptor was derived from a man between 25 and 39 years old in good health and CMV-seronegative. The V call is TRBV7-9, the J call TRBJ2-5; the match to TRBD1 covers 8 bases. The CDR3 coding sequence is TGTGCCAGCAGCGCGGACAGGGCGGAAGAGACCCAGTACTTC. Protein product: CASSADRAEETQYF.